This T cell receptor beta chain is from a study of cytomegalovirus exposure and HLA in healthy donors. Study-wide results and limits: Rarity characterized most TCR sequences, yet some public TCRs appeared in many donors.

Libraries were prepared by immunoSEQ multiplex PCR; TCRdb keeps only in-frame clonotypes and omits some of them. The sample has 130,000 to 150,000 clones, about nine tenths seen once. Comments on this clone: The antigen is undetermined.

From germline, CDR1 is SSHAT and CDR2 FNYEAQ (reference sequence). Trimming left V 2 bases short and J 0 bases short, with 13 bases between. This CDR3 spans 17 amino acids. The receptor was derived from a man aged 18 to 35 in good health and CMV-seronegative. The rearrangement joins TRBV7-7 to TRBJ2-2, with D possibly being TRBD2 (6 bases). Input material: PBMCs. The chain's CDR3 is CASSLRSSGPNTGELFF. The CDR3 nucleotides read TGTGCCAGCAGCTTACGTTCCAGCGGGCCGAACACCGGGGAGCTGTTTTTT.